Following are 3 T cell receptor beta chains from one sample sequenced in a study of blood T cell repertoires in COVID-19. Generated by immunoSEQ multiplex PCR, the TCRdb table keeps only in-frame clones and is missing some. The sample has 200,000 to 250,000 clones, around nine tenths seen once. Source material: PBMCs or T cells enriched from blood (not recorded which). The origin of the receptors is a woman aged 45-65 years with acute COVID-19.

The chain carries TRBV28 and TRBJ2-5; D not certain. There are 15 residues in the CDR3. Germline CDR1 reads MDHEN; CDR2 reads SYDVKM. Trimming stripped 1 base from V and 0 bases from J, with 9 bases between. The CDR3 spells CASSLSEMYQETQYF. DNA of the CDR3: TGTGCCAGCAGTTTATCCGAGATGTACCAAGAGACCCAGTACTTC.

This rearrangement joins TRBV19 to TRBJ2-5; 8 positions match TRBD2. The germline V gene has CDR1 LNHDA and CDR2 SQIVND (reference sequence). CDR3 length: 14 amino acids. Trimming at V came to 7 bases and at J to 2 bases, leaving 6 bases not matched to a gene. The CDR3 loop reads CASTKVAGQETQYF. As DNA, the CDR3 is TGTGCCAGTACCAAGGTAGCGGGACAAGAGACCCAGTACTTC.

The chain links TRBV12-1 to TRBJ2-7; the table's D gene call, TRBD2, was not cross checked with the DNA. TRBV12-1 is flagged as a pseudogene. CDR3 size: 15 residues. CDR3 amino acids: CASSHRASGFYEQYF. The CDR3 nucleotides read TGTGCCAGCAGCCACCGGGCTAGCGGATTCTACGAGCAGTACTTC.